This is a list of T cell receptor beta chains from one sample in a study of identical twins. TCRdb passed the 5' RACE reads through MiXCR, listing each CDR3 protein once. The sample has 1.5 million to 2 million distinct CDR3 sequences, under 35% seen once. Sequenced material: cord blood. The receptors derive from a newborn girl in good health. Each CDR3 is given with its conserved first and last residue. The order of the fields is CDR3 DNA, CDR3 protein, V gene, clone size, J gene, D gene. The D gene is left open where the match is weak. Clone size is stated in some rows and not others, as once, few, many or a class when expanded.

CDR3 DNA: TGCAGTGCTAGAGATCCCTCCAGCGGGGGACGAAATGAGCAGTACTTC
CDR3 protein: CSARDPSSGGRNEQYF
V gene: TRBV20-1
clone size: NA
J gene: TRBJ2-7
D gene: TRBD2

CDR3 DNA: TGTGCCAGCAGCTTAATAGTAGCGGGCTCCTACGGGCAGTACTTC
CDR3 protein: CASSLIVAGSYGQYF
V gene: TRBV7-2
clone size: NA
J gene: TRBJ2-7
D gene: TRBD2

CDR3 DNA: TGTGCCAGCAGTTTGGCAGGGATGGGGTATGGCTACACCTTC
CDR3 protein: CASSLAGMGYGYTF
V gene: TRBV27
clone size: NA
J gene: TRBJ1-2
D gene: NA

CDR3 DNA: TGTGCCACCAGCAGAGATTCTGCGTATACCCAGTTCTTC
CDR3 protein: CATSRDSAYTQFF
V gene: TRBV15
clone size: NA
J gene: TRBJ2-1
D gene: NA

CDR3 DNA: TGTGCCAGCAGTTTCCCTAAGGATACGCAGTATTTT
CDR3 protein: CASSFPKDTQYF
V gene: TRBV27
clone size: few
J gene: TRBJ2-3
D gene: NA

CDR3 DNA: TGCAGTGCTGGCGGGAGGGCCATAAATGAGCAGTTCTTC
CDR3 protein: CSAGGRAINEQFF
V gene: TRBV20-1
clone size: NA
J gene: TRBJ2-1
D gene: TRBD2

CDR3 DNA: TGTGCCAGCGCGTTGCGGGGGCGGGGCACTGAAGCTTTCTTT
CDR3 protein: CASALRGRGTEAFF
V gene: TRBV27
clone size: few
J gene: TRBJ1-1
D gene: NA

CDR3 DNA: TGCAGTGCTAGCGCTATCCAAGAGACCCAGTACTTC
CDR3 protein: CSASAIQETQYF
V gene: TRBV20-1
clone size: many
J gene: TRBJ2-5
D gene: NA

CDR3 DNA: TGTGCCAGCAGCTTAGTAGCAGAGCGGGGATACAATGAGCAGTTCTTC
CDR3 protein: CASSLVAERGYNEQFF
V gene: TRBV11-2
clone size: few
J gene: TRBJ2-1
D gene: TRBD2

CDR3 DNA: TGCAGTGCCCCGGACAGGGATGGCAATCAGCCCCAGCATTTT
CDR3 protein: CSAPDRDGNQPQHF
V gene: TRBV20-1
clone size: few
J gene: TRBJ1-5
D gene: TRBD1

CDR3 DNA: TGTGCCAGCAGCTTAGGATGGATACTCTCGAACACCGGGGAGCTGTTTTTT
CDR3 protein: CASSLGWILSNTGELFF
V gene: TRBV7-2
clone size: NA
J gene: TRBJ2-2
D gene: NA

CDR3 DNA: TGCAGTGCTAGAGCTCTAGCGGCCTACGAGCAGTACTTC
CDR3 protein: CSARALAAYEQYF
V gene: TRBV20-1
clone size: few
J gene: TRBJ2-7
D gene: TRBD2

CDR3 DNA: TGTGCCAGCAGTGAAGGGGGGGTGGACACTGAAGCTTTCTTT
CDR3 protein: CASSEGGVDTEAFF
V gene: TRBV6-1
clone size: NA
J gene: TRBJ1-1
D gene: NA

CDR3 DNA: TGTGCCAGCAGTGATTGGGCCAGCTATGGCTACACCTTC
CDR3 protein: CASSDWASYGYTF
V gene: TRBV6-1
clone size: NA
J gene: TRBJ1-2
D gene: NA

CDR3 DNA: TGTGCCAGCAGTTACGCTGGGACTAGCTCCTACAATGAGCAGTTCTTC
CDR3 protein: CASSYAGTSSYNEQFF
V gene: TRBV6-5
clone size: NA
J gene: TRBJ2-1
D gene: TRBD2

CDR3 DNA: TGCAGTGCTACGGTCACTAGCGGTTACAATGAGCAGTTCTTC
CDR3 protein: CSATVTSGYNEQFF
V gene: TRBV20-1
clone size: NA
J gene: TRBJ2-1
D gene: TRBD2

CDR3 DNA: TGTGCCAGCAGCCAAGGGACAGGGTGGCGGGAGACCCAGTACTTC
CDR3 protein: CASSQGTGWRETQYF
V gene: TRBV7-6
clone size: NA
J gene: TRBJ2-5
D gene: TRBD1

CDR3 DNA: TGTGCCAGCAGTTACCGACCGTTCAGCACAGATACGCAGTATTTT
CDR3 protein: CASSYRPFSTDTQYF
V gene: TRBV6-5
clone size: NA
J gene: TRBJ2-3
D gene: NA

CDR3 DNA: TGTGCCAGCAGCCCAGACCACAGGAACAGTCAGCCCCAGCATTTT
CDR3 protein: CASSPDHRNSQPQHF
V gene: TRBV5-6
clone size: NA
J gene: TRBJ1-5
D gene: NA

CDR3 DNA: TGCAGTGCTAGGAGTAACTACGAGCAGTACTTC
CDR3 protein: CSARSNYEQYF
V gene: TRBV20-1
clone size: NA
J gene: TRBJ2-7
D gene: NA

CDR3 DNA: TGTGCCAGCAGCTTAGCGCGTCAGGCCCTCGGAGATACGCAGTATTTT
CDR3 protein: CASSLARQALGDTQYF
V gene: TRBV7-9
clone size: NA
J gene: TRBJ2-3
D gene: NA

CDR3 DNA: TGTGCCAGCAGCTCCGTTAAGGGGGACCCCTACGAGCAGTACTTC
CDR3 protein: CASSSVKGDPYEQYF
V gene: TRBV7-6
clone size: once
J gene: TRBJ2-7
D gene: NA

CDR3 DNA: TGTGCCAGTAGTAATGGCGGAACTTACAATGAGCAGTTCTTC
CDR3 protein: CASSNGGTYNEQFF
V gene: TRBV19
clone size: NA
J gene: TRBJ2-1
D gene: NA

CDR3 DNA: TGTGCCAGCGGAAGACAGGGAGCAAACGAGCAGTACTTC
CDR3 protein: CASGRQGANEQYF
V gene: TRBV27
clone size: few
J gene: TRBJ2-7
D gene: TRBD1

CDR3 DNA: TGTGCCAGCAGGAAGGAGTGGGTGGAGACCCAGTACTTC
CDR3 protein: CASRKEWVETQYF
V gene: TRBV12-3/TRBV12-4
clone size: NA
J gene: TRBJ2-5
D gene: NA

CDR3 DNA: TGCAGCGTCCGGACAGTTCTTAACACTGAAGCTTTCTTT
CDR3 protein: CSVRTVLNTEAFF
V gene: TRBV29-1
clone size: few
J gene: TRBJ1-1
D gene: NA

CDR3 DNA: TGTGCCAGCAGCTTCTTAAGGTCCGGGACTAGCGGGAGATGGGCAGATACGCAGTATTTT
CDR3 protein: CASSFLRSGTSGRWADTQYF
V gene: TRBV7-2
clone size: NA
J gene: TRBJ2-3
D gene: TRBD2

CDR3 DNA: TGCGCCAGCAGGTCGGAGTCCTATGGCTACACCTTC
CDR3 protein: CASRSESYGYTF
V gene: TRBV5-1
clone size: NA
J gene: TRBJ1-2
D gene: NA

CDR3 DNA: TGTGCCAGCAGCGGGACAGGTACATCTGGAAACACCATATATTTT
CDR3 protein: CASSGTGTSGNTIYF
V gene: TRBV12-3/TRBV12-4
clone size: few
J gene: TRBJ1-3
D gene: TRBD1

CDR3 DNA: TGTGCCAGCAGTTTAGGTGGCGTCCTCAATGAGCAGTTCTTC
CDR3 protein: CASSLGGVLNEQFF
V gene: TRBV12-3/TRBV12-4
clone size: few
J gene: TRBJ2-1
D gene: NA

CDR3 DNA: TGTGCCAGCAGCGTTTTTAGCGGGGGGGTCACAGATACGCAGTATTTT
CDR3 protein: CASSVFSGGVTDTQYF
V gene: TRBV9
clone size: many
J gene: TRBJ2-3
D gene: TRBD2

CDR3 DNA: TGTGCCAGCAGCTTGGGGGGGCTAAGAATCGGTTTCTTT
CDR3 protein: CASSLGGLRIGFF
V gene: TRBV7-2
clone size: few
J gene: TRBJ1-1
D gene: NA

CDR3 DNA: TGTGCCAGCGCACGGACTAGCTCCTACGAGCAGTACTTC
CDR3 protein: CASARTSSYEQYF
V gene: TRBV7-9
clone size: few
J gene: TRBJ2-7
D gene: TRBD2

CDR3 DNA: TGTGCCAGCAGCTTATATAGCGGGAGGGGTCGAAGCTCCTACAATGAGCAGTTCTTC
CDR3 protein: CASSLYSGRGRSSYNEQFF
V gene: TRBV5-8
clone size: NA
J gene: TRBJ2-1
D gene: TRBD2

CDR3 DNA: TGTGCCACCAGCAGAGTGTACGGTGCAACTAATGAAAAACTGTTTTTT
CDR3 protein: CATSRVYGATNEKLFF
V gene: TRBV15
clone size: NA
J gene: TRBJ1-4
D gene: NA

CDR3 DNA: TGCGCCAGCAGTGAGTCCGGCTTCTCCTACAATGAGCAGTTCTTC
CDR3 protein: CASSESGFSYNEQFF
V gene: TRBV10-1
clone size: once
J gene: TRBJ2-1
D gene: NA

CDR3 DNA: TGCGCCAGCATTCTAAATGAGCAGTTCTTC
CDR3 protein: CASILNEQFF
V gene: TRBV5-1
clone size: many
J gene: TRBJ2-1
D gene: NA

CDR3 DNA: TGTGCCAGCAGCAACCGACCTCTTCAGGACCCCACTAACCCAAACACCGGGGAGCTGTTTTTT
CDR3 protein: CASSNRPLQDPTNPNTGELFF
V gene: TRBV21-1
clone size: NA
J gene: TRBJ2-2
D gene: NA

CDR3 DNA: TGCAGTGCTAGGACAGGCTCTGGGGCAGATACGCAGTATTTT
CDR3 protein: CSARTGSGADTQYF
V gene: TRBV20-1
clone size: NA
J gene: TRBJ2-3
D gene: NA

CDR3 DNA: TGTGCCAGCAGCCAAGATGCTAGCGGGAACACAGATACGCAGTATTTT
CDR3 protein: CASSQDASGNTDTQYF
V gene: TRBV4-2
clone size: few
J gene: TRBJ2-3
D gene: TRBD2

CDR3 DNA: TGTGCCAGCAGCCCGACTAGTTTGGACGAGCAGTACTTC
CDR3 protein: CASSPTSLDEQYF
V gene: TRBV28
clone size: many
J gene: TRBJ2-7
D gene: NA

CDR3 DNA: TGTGCCAGCTTGGAGGGCCTCTCCTACGAGCAGTACTTC
CDR3 protein: CASLEGLSYEQYF
V gene: TRBV6-1
clone size: NA
J gene: TRBJ2-7
D gene: NA

CDR3 DNA: TGTGCCAGCAGCCAACAGGGGGAAGGGGAAAAACTGTTTTTT
CDR3 protein: CASSQQGEGEKLFF
V gene: TRBV11-2
clone size: few
J gene: TRBJ1-4
D gene: TRBD1

CDR3 DNA: TGTGCCAGCAGAGTTGAAGGACAGGGGAGCACTGAAGCTTTCTTT
CDR3 protein: CASRVEGQGSTEAFF
V gene: TRBV2
clone size: NA
J gene: TRBJ1-1
D gene: TRBD1

CDR3 DNA: TGTGCCATCAGGGATAGCGGGGGGTACAATGAGCAGTTCTTC
CDR3 protein: CAIRDSGGYNEQFF
V gene: TRBV10-3
clone size: NA
J gene: TRBJ2-1
D gene: TRBD2

CDR3 DNA: TGTGCCAGCAGCCGACGCGGGACTAGCGGACAAGAGACCCAGTACTTC
CDR3 protein: CASSRRGTSGQETQYF
V gene: TRBV4-2
clone size: NA
J gene: TRBJ2-5
D gene: TRBD2

CDR3 DNA: TGTGCCAGCAGCTCACGAACCAACAGGGGAGATACGCAGTATTTT
CDR3 protein: CASSSRTNRGDTQYF
V gene: TRBV7-9
clone size: many
J gene: TRBJ2-3
D gene: TRBD1

CDR3 DNA: TGTGCCAGCAGCCAAGTGTTGGGGGGAGGCTATGGCTACACCTTC
CDR3 protein: CASSQVLGGGYGYTF
V gene: TRBV3-1
clone size: few
J gene: TRBJ1-2
D gene: NA

CDR3 DNA: TGTGCCAGCAGCTTTAAAAGGACGGCGATCTCCTCTGGAAACACCATATATTTT
CDR3 protein: CASSFKRTAISSGNTIYF
V gene: TRBV11-2
clone size: once
J gene: TRBJ1-3
D gene: NA

CDR3 DNA: TGCAGTGCTAGAGTCCGAGTGTTGGCTGAGCAGTTCTTC
CDR3 protein: CSARVRVLAEQFF
V gene: TRBV20-1
clone size: few
J gene: TRBJ2-1
D gene: NA

CDR3 DNA: TGTGCCAGCAGTGAATCGGGTCCGAGCTCCTACGAGCAGTACTTC
CDR3 protein: CASSESGPSSYEQYF
V gene: TRBV25-1
clone size: few
J gene: TRBJ2-7
D gene: NA

CDR3 DNA: TGTGCCAGCTACCGTCGAGCGGGAGGTCTCCTCCAAGAGACCCAGTACTTC
CDR3 protein: CASYRRAGGLLQETQYF
V gene: TRBV2
clone size: few
J gene: TRBJ2-5
D gene: TRBD2

CDR3 DNA: TGTGCCAGCAGTGGCTCGACAGGGTACAATCAGCCCCAGCATTTT
CDR3 protein: CASSGSTGYNQPQHF
V gene: TRBV25-1
clone size: once
J gene: TRBJ1-5
D gene: TRBD1

CDR3 DNA: TGCAGTGCTCCCGGGACAGGGGGGAGAGAGCAGTTCTTC
CDR3 protein: CSAPGTGGREQFF
V gene: TRBV20-1
clone size: NA
J gene: TRBJ2-1
D gene: TRBD1

CDR3 DNA: TGTGCCAGCAGCCAGGGGAGAAGCGGGGGAAAAGTAACTAGCACAGATACGCAGTATTTT
CDR3 protein: CASSQGRSGGKVTSTDTQYF
V gene: TRBV3-1
clone size: NA
J gene: TRBJ2-3
D gene: TRBD2